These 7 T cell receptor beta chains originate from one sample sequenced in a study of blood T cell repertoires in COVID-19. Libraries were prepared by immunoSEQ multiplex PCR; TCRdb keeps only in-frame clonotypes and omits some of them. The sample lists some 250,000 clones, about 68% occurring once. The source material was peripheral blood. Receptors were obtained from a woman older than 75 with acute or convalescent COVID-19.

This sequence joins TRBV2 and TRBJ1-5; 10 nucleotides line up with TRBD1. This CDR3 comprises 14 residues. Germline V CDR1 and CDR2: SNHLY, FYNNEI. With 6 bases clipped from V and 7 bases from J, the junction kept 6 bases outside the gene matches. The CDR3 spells CASSIGQGDQPQHF. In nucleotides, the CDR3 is TGTGCCAGCAGCATAGGACAGGGGGACCAGCCCCAGCATTTT.

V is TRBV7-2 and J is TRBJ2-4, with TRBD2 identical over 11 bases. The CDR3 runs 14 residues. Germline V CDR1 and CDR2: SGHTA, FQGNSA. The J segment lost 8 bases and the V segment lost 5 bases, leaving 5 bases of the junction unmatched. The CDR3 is CASSGSGGAYIQYF. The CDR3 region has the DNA TGTGCCAGCAGCGGTAGCGGGGGGGCTTACATTCAGTACTTC. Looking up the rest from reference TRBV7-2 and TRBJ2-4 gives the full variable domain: GAGVSQSPSNKVTEKGKDVELRCDPISGHTALYWYRQSLGQGLEFLIYFQGNSAPDKSGLPSDRFSAERTGGSVSTLTIQRTQQEDSAVYLCASSGSGGAYIQYFGAGTRLSVL.

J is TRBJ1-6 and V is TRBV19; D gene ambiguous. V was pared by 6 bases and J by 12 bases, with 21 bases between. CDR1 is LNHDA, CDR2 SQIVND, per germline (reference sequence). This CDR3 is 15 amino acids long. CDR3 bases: TGTGCCAGTAGGAGGAAGCCCGGGTCAAAGGAACCCCTCCACTTT. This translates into CASRRKPGSKEPLHF.

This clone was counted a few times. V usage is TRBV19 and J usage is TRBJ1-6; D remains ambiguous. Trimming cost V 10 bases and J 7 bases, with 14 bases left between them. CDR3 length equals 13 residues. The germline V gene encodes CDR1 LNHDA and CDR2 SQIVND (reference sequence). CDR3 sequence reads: CATAATTNSPLHF. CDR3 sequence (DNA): TGTGCCACCGCTGCCACAACGAATTCACCCCTCCACTTT.

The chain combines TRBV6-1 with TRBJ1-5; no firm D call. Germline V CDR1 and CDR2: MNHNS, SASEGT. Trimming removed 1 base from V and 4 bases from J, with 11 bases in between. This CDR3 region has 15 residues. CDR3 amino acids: CASSEGGRHNQPQHF. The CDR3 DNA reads TGTGCCAGCAGTGAAGGTGGGCGTCATAATCAGCCCCAGCATTTT.

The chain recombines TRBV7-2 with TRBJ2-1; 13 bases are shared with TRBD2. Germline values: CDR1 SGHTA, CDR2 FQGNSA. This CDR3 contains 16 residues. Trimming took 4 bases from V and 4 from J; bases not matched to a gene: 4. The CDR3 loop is CASSSRTSGSYNEQFF. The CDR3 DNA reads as TGTGCCAGCAGCTCCCGGACTAGCGGGAGTTACAATGAGCAGTTCTTC.

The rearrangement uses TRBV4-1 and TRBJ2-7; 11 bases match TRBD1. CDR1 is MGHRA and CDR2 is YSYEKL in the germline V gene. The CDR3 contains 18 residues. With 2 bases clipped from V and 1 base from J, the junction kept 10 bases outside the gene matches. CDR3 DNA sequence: TGCGCCAGCAGCCAACTAATTCCGGGACAGGGGGTGTCCTACGAGCAGTACTTC. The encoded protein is CASSQLIPGQGVSYEQYF.